A single T cell receptor beta chain is shown here with its context. The sample is drawn from a study of blood T cell repertoires in COVID-19. As for the study in general: Samples of COVID-19 (acute and convalescent) were obtained from the United States, Italy and Spain. The cDNA or gDNA used as material had been derived from T cells, B-cell-depleted T cells, or PBMCs.

In the original analysis: For nucleated cells, counts were estimated from reference gene primer amplification. TCRdb's table, derived via immunoSEQ multiplex PCR, lists solely in-frame clones and lacks some. V and J calls and clone size follow that table, whereas D and trimming were derived from the DNA. The table has roughly 250,000 clones, 85% to 90% seen once. There are 13 residues in the CDR3. The V gene lost 3 bases and the J gene lost 11 bases, with 16 bases spanning the gap. The germline gives CDR1 SGHDT, CDR2 YYEEEE. The specimen sequenced was peripheral blood. The TCR was taken from a middle-aged woman with acute or convalescent COVID-19. The chain uses TRBV5-6 and TRBJ2-3; weak D call: TRBD1 (5 bases). The chain's CDR3 is CASSSVVGQGQYF. The CDR3 DNA reads TGTGCCAGCAGCTCAGTTGTAGGCCAGGGGCAGTATTTT.